What follows are 9 T cell receptor beta chains derived from one specimen sequenced in a study of a mutant IDH1 vaccine in newly diagnosed glioma. These TCRs are of unknown antigen specificity. Indicated time point: week 5, during vaccination. Doses of 300 ug of mutant IDH1 20-mer peptide were given with topical imiquimod. The repertoire was sequenced with immunoSEQ multiplex PCR; TCRdb's copy has only in-frame clones and lacks some. The sample shows 52,000 or so clones, roughly 80% of them seen only once. The sample here was PBMCs, taken from a glioma patient whose treatment included an IDH1 peptide vaccine. The source is a woman aged 18-29 years with glioma. Some clones in this sample may be carry-over from other donors' samples.

This clone has a single count. The chain recombines TRBV9 with TRBJ1-4, with D perhaps matching TRBD1 (5 bases). This CDR3 contains 14 residues. Germline V gives CDR1 SGDLS, CDR2 YYNGEE. V gave up 3 bases and J gave up 1 base, with 7 bases separating them. Here the CDR3 reads CASSGGRTNEKLFF. As DNA, the CDR3 is TGTGCCAGCAGCGGGGGGAGAACTAATGAAAAACTGTTTTTT.

The chain links TRBV5-6 to TRBJ1-1; tentative D call: TRBD1 (5 bases). The CDR3 has 15 amino acids. V gave up 4 bases and J gave up 5 bases, with 18 bases separating them. CDR1 is SGHDT and CDR2 is YYEEEE in the germline V gene. The CDR3 DNA follows: TGTGCCAGCAGCGTGGGTTGGGGGGTAGGAACTGAAGCTTTCTTT. Translating gives CASSVGWGVGTEAFF.

The chain joins TRBV11-2 to TRBJ1-3; D unclear. The CDR3 is 15 residues long. The ends were cut back, 5 bases at V and 0 bases at J, with 11 bases in the middle. CDR1 and CDR2 (germline): SGHAT, FQNNGV. This CDR3 is CASSPSGSSGNTIYF. In DNA form, the CDR3 reads TGTGCCAGCAGCCCTAGCGGCAGCTCTGGAAACACCATATATTTT.

V usage is TRBV6-5 and J usage is TRBJ2-7; D is unclear. Per germline, CDR1 MNHEY and CDR2 SVGAGI. Trimming removed 8 bases from V and 6 bases from J, with 17 bases in between. The CDR3 runs 13 residues. CDR3 in DNA: TGTGCCAGCCGGGCCACCCTTAGGCTCGAGCAGTACTTC. Its protein product is CASRATLRLEQYF.

This chain connects TRBV7-9 to TRBJ2-7; 9 nucleotides match TRBD1. The ends lost 3 bases at V and 1 base at J; junction bases unmatched: 4. CDR1 and CDR2 (germline): SEHNR, FQNEAQ (reference sequence). The CDR3 length is 15 residues. The CDR3 loop is CASSFSGTGSYEQYF. The CDR3 region has the DNA TGTGCCAGCAGCTTTTCAGGGACAGGGTCCTACGAGCAGTACTTC.

The V and J genes are TRBV5-1 and TRBJ1-5; D unresolved. CDR3 length: 16 amino acids. Germline loops: CDR1 SGHRS, CDR2 YFSETQ. The ends were cut back, 0 bases at V and 1 base at J, with 11 bases in the middle. This CDR3 reads CASSLGGMGSNQPQHF. The CDR3, as DNA: TGCGCCAGCAGCTTGGGAGGGATGGGAAGCAATCAGCCCCAGCATTTT.

The V gene is TRBV30, the J gene TRBJ1-3; D possibly corresponds to TRBD1 (6 bases). Per the germline V gene, CDR1 is GTSNPN and CDR2 is SVGIG (reference sequence). This CDR3 is 12 amino acids long. Deletions cut 4 bases from V and 2 bases from J, with 6 bases between. The CDR3 sequence: CAWNRAGNTIYF. CDR3 bases: TGTGCCTGGAACAGGGCTGGAAACACCATATATTTT.

The J gene is TRBJ1-1, the V gene TRBV27, with D hard to call. CDR1 is MNHEY and CDR2 is SMNVEV in the germline V gene (reference sequence). The length of the CDR3 is 13 residues. Trimming removed 3 bases at V and 1 base at J, with 6 bases between. The CDR3 coding sequence is TGTGCCAGCAGTTTGAGGTCGAACACTGAAGCTTTCTTT. This gives the protein CASSLRSNTEAFF.

J is TRBJ1-3 and V is TRBV9; no clear D gene. Trimming pared 0 bases from V and 0 bases from J, leaving 4 bases between. Germline values: CDR1 SGDLS, CDR2 YYNGEE. The CDR3 totals 14 residues. CDR3 bases: TGTGCCAGCAGCGTAGACGACTCTGGAAACACCATATATTTT. Translation gives CASSVDDSGNTIYF.